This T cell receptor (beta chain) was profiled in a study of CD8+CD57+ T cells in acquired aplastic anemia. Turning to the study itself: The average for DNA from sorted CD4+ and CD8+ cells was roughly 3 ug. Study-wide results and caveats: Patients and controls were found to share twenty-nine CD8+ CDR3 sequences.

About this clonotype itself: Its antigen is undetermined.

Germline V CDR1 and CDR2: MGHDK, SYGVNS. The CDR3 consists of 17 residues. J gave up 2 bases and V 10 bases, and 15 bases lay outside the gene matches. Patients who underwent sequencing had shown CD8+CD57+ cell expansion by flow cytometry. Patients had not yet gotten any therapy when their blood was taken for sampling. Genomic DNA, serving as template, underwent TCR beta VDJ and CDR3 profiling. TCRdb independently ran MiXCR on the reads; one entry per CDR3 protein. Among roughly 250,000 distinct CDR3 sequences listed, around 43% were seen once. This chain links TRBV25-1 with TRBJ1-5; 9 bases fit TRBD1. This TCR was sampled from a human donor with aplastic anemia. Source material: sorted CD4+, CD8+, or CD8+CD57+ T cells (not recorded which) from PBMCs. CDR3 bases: TGTGCCATCCAGAGTCCCTCGACAGGGGGGGGCAATCAGCCCCAGCATTTT. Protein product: CAIQSPSTGGGNQPQHF.